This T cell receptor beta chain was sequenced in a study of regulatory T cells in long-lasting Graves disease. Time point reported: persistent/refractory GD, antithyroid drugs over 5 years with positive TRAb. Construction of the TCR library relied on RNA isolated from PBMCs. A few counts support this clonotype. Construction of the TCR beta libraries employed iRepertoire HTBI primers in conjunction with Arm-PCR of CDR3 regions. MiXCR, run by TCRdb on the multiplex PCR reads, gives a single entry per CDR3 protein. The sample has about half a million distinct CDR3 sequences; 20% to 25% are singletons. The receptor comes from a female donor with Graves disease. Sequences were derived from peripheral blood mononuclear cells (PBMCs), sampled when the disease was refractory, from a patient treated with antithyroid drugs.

The CDR3 spells CASSSTGINEKLFF. CDR3 coding DNA: TGTGCCAGCAGCTCGACAGGGATTAATGAAAAACTGTTTTTT. The J gene is TRBJ1-4, the V gene TRBV5-5; the match to TRBD1 covers 7 bases. Germline V lookup: CDR1 SGHKS, CDR2 YYEKEE (reference sequence). This CDR3 has 14 amino acids. J lost 4 bases, V lost 3 bases, and 3 bases had no gene match.